What follows are 27 T cell receptor beta chains derived from one specimen sequenced in a study of T cell responses to AZD1222 COVID-19 vaccine. TCRdb keeps only in-frame clones here, not all; method: immunoSEQ multiplex PCR. The profile covers 150,000 to 160,000 clones, with 90% to 95% appearing a single time and less than 1.6% taken by the ten largest. Specimen: peripheral blood, collected 28 days after the second AZD1222 dose. These receptors all stem from an adult who received the AZD1222 COVID-19 vaccine.

The V gene is TRBV28, the J gene TRBJ2-5, with 9 nucleotides matching TRBD1. Germline V gene sequence: CDR1 MDHEN, CDR2 SYDVKM. Unmatched junction bases numbered 11, after V lost 7 bases and J lost 5 bases. The CDR3 sequence is 15 residues long. CDR3 coding DNA: TGTGCCAGCACTTCGGGACAGGGACATTTTGAGACCCAGTACTTC. Translation gives CASTSGQGHFETQYF.

The chain joins TRBV19 to TRBJ1-1; D remains ambiguous. The V end lost 5 bases, the J end lost 5 bases, and 9 bases lay between the germline ends. Germline V gene sequence: CDR1 LNHDA, CDR2 SQIVND (reference sequence). There are 12 residues in the CDR3. The CDR3 nucleotides are TGTGCCAGTAGTTGGGGTGGGACTGAAGCTTTCTTT. It codes for CASSWGGTEAFF.

The chain is built from TRBV5-5 and TRBJ1-1; D ambiguous. The CDR3 consists of 11 residues. Germline loops: CDR1 SGHKS, CDR2 YYEKEE (reference sequence). In nucleotides, the CDR3 is TGTGGCTCGGAGGGAGGAACTGAAGCTTTCTTT. Amino acids: CGSEGGTEAFF.

The chain has TRBV9 and TRBJ2-7; 11 nucleotides align to TRBD2. Looked up from germline, CDR1 is SGDLS and CDR2 is YYNGEE. V lost 2 bases, J lost 6 bases, and 10 bases stayed unmatched. The CDR3 spans 16 residues. The CDR3 sequence is CASSVGLAGGAGEQYF. In DNA form, the CDR3 reads TGTGCCAGCAGCGTGGGGTTAGCGGGAGGGGCAGGCGAGCAGTACTTC.

The gene calls are TRBV19 and TRBJ2-1, with 7 bases identical to TRBD2. V lost 3 bases and J lost 4; bases outside the gene matches: 6. Germline CDR1 and CDR2: LNHDA and SQIVND (reference sequence). The CDR3 is made up of 15 amino acids. CDR3 sequence (DNA): TGTGCCAGTAGTATGGGAGCGGGAAGATACAATGAGCAGTTCTTC. Protein product: CASSMGAGRYNEQFF.

This sequence joins TRBV29-1 and TRBJ2-1; D gene unclear. The germline V gene encodes CDR1 SQVTM and CDR2 ANQGSEA. The germline V and J ends were trimmed by 3 bases and 0 bases, with 12 bases remaining between them. There are 15 residues in the CDR3. CDR3 protein: CSVDIHSFSYNEQFF. The DNA for the CDR3 is TGCAGCGTTGACATACACTCCTTCTCCTACAATGAGCAGTTCTTC.

The chain couples TRBV2 to TRBJ2-2; 8 positions match TRBD1. The germline V gene encodes CDR1 SNHLY and CDR2 FYNNEI. V shed 7 bases and J 4 bases; nucleotides not matched to a gene: 11. The CDR3 extends over 16 amino acids. The CDR3 spells CASTLERTGSTGELFF. Written as DNA, the CDR3 is TGTGCCAGCACCCTAGAGAGGACAGGGAGCACCGGGGAGCTGTTTTTT.

This chain uses TRBV5-1 with TRBJ2-1, with 7 positions matching TRBD1. The CDR3 contains 17 residues. Germline assignment: CDR1 SGHRS and CDR2 YFSETQ. The V segment lost 0 bases and the J segment 0 bases; nucleotides outside the gene matches: 6. As DNA, the CDR3 is TGCGCCAGCAGCTTGGCCAGGGACAGACCCTCCTACAATGAGCAGTTCTTC. It specifies CASSLARDRPSYNEQFF.

The chain carries TRBV5-8 and TRBJ2-1, with TRBD1 identical over 10 bases. This CDR3 has 15 residues. The V segment lost 4 bases and the J segment 6 bases; nucleotides outside the gene matches: 7. Germline V lookup: CDR1 SGHTS, CDR2 YDEGEE. CDR3 coding DNA: TGTGCCAGCAGCCCGGGACAGGGGTTCCTCAATGAGCAGTTCTTC. Its translation is CASSPGQGFLNEQFF.

The CDR3 DNA reads as TGTGCCAGCAGCTTTGGACAGGGGTACTATGGCTACACCTTC. Translated, it gives CASSFGQGYYGYTF. The chain joins TRBV7-9 to TRBJ1-2; TRBD1 aligns across 9 bases. There are 14 residues in the CDR3. V lost 3 bases, J lost 3 bases, and 2 bases stayed unmatched. Germline values: CDR1 SEHNR, CDR2 FQNEAQ (reference sequence).

The chain uses TRBV5-1 and TRBJ1-5, with D maybe TRBD1 (6 bases). V was clipped by 4 bases and J by 7 bases, with 12 bases between them. Germline V gene data show CDR1 as SGHRS and CDR2 as YFSETQ. The CDR3 loop spans 13 amino acids. CDR3 DNA: TGCGCCAGCAGCCCGGAGGGACACCAGCCCCAGCATTTT. Its translation is CASSPEGHQPQHF.

The rearrangement joins TRBV27 to TRBJ1-1; D is unclear. V dropped 2 bases and J dropped 0 bases, with 7 bases sitting between them. CDR1 MNHEY and CDR2 SMNVEV come from the germline V gene (reference sequence). The CDR3 loop spans 14 amino acids. The CDR3 bases are TGTGCCAGCAGTTTAAACGAATTGAACACTGAAGCTTTCTTT. Translation gives CASSLNELNTEAFF.

This clone was seen only a few times. V usage is TRBV11-2 and J usage is TRBJ1-1; 8 bases agree with TRBD1. The CDR3 spans 18 residues. Trimming took 4 bases from V and 1 from J; bases not matched to a gene: 14. Looked up from germline, CDR1 is SGHAT and CDR2 is FQNNGV. The CDR3 nucleotides read TGTGCCAGCAGCTCCAACTACGACAGGGGTATATCGAACACTGAAGCTTTCTTT. Protein: CASSSNYDRGISNTEAFF. The full variable domain, rest sourced from reference TRBV11-2 and TRBJ1-1, is EAGVAQSPRYKIIEKRQSVAFWCNPISGHATLYWYQQILGQGPKLLIQFQNNGVVDDSQLPKDRFSAERLKGVDSTLKIQPAKLEDSAVYLCASSSNYDRGISNTEAFFGQGTRLTVV.

V gene TRBV11-1 combines with J gene TRBJ2-3; D is undetermined. Deletions cut 0 bases from V and 0 bases from J, with 4 bases between. Germline CDR1 SGHAT, CDR2 FQDESV (reference sequence). The CDR3 length is 14 residues. In nucleotides, the CDR3 is TGTGCCAGCAGCTTAGCCGGAAGCACAGATACGCAGTATTTT. It encodes CASSLAGSTDTQYF.

The chain carries TRBV13 and TRBJ1-5; tentatively, D is TRBD1 (5 bases). The CDR3 sequence is 13 residues long. V lost 0 bases, J lost 8 bases, and 8 bases lay in between. Germline V gene data show CDR1 as PRHDT and CDR2 as FYEKMQ (reference sequence). The CDR3 sequence is CASSLGRGKPQHF. The CDR3 nucleotides read TGTGCCAGCAGCTTAGGCCGGGGGAAGCCCCAGCATTTT.

The chain has TRBV7-9 and TRBJ1-2, with a possible D match to TRBD1 (5 bases). Germline CDR1 is SEHNR and CDR2 is FQNEAQ (reference sequence). The CDR3 is made up of 13 amino acids. Trimming removed 2 bases at V and 3 bases at J, with 7 bases between. CDR3 residues: CASSLMGDYGYTF. CDR3 coding DNA: TGTGCCAGCAGCTTAATGGGGGACTATGGCTACACCTTC.

As DNA, the CDR3 is TGTGCCAGCTCGCGTGACAGGGGCCTCCAAGAGACCCAGTACTTC. Its translation is CASSRDRGLQETQYF. The V call is TRBV18, the J call TRBJ2-5, with 8 bases aligning to TRBD1. V was pared by 6 bases and J by 1 base, with 7 bases of the junction left unmatched. CDR1 is KGHSH and CDR2 is LQKENI in the germline V gene. This CDR3 has 15 amino acids.

This clone was recorded once. This rearrangement joins TRBV7-9 to TRBJ1-3; 9 bases are a match to TRBD1. Trimming removed 5 bases from V and 2 bases from J; junction bases left unmatched: 13. Germline-derived CDR1 and CDR2 are SEHNR and FQNEAQ (reference sequence). The CDR3 loop spans 18 amino acids. The CDR3, as DNA: TGTGCCAGCAGCCACCTAGGCGACAGGGGGGTAGCTGGAAACACCATATATTTT. Encoded protein: CASSHLGDRGVAGNTIYF.

CDR3 sequence reads: CASSPGGRGEQFF. Written as DNA, the CDR3 is TGTGCCAGCAGTCCGGGAGGCCGGGGTGAGCAGTTCTTC. V and J are TRBV12-3 or TRBV12-4 and TRBJ2-1; TRBD2 matches 7 bases. J was trimmed by 9 bases and V by 5 bases; bases with no gene match: 7. The CDR3 is 13 amino acids.

The CDR3 loop is CASSLARNTEAFF. Written as DNA, the CDR3 is TGTGCCAGCAGCTTGGCGCGGAACACTGAAGCTTTCTTT. This chain uses TRBV5-4 with TRBJ1-1; no firm D call. The CDR3 extends over 13 amino acids. V lost 0 bases, J lost 1 base, and 4 bases lay in between. CDR1 is SGHNT and CDR2 is YYREEE in the germline V gene (reference sequence).

The CDR3 region is CASSRRTGEDTQYF. As DNA, the CDR3 is TGCGCCAGCAGCCGTAGGACAGGGGAAGATACGCAGTATTTT. This chain uses TRBV5-1 with TRBJ2-3; 9 bases are shared with TRBD1. Trimming cost V 4 bases and J 5 bases; bases outside gene matches: 5. The CDR3 is 14 residues long. Germline-derived CDR1 and CDR2 are SGHRS and YFSETQ.

The CDR3 nucleotides read TGTGCCATCAGGAAGGGACAGGCAGACTACGAGCAGTACTTC. Translation: CAIRKGQADYEQYF. J is TRBJ2-7 and V is TRBV10-3, with 8 bases that match TRBD1. Germline CDR1 reads ENHRY; CDR2 reads SYGVKD. CDR3 length equals 14 residues. With 6 bases clipped from V and 3 bases from J, the junction kept 7 bases outside the gene matches.

The V gene is TRBV9, the J gene TRBJ2-1, with TRBD2 matching 11 bases. CDR1 and CDR2 (germline): SGDLS, YYNGEE. The CDR3 covers 15 residues. J lost 10 bases, V lost 4 bases, and 10 bases had no gene match. This CDR3 reads CASSHQASGRNEQFF. The CDR3 bases are TGTGCCAGCAGCCATCAGGCTAGCGGGAGGAACGAGCAGTTCTTC.

The chain carries TRBV24-1 and TRBJ1-5, with D tentatively TRBD1 (6 bases). The CDR3 spans 15 residues. The germline V gene has CDR1 KGHDR and CDR2 SFDVKD. V lost 6 bases, J lost 4 bases, and 15 bases lay in between. The chain's CDR3 is CATSFFTGRNQPQHF. The CDR3, as DNA: TGTGCCACCAGTTTTTTTACAGGGAGAAATCAGCCCCAGCATTTT.

The chain joins TRBV25-1 to TRBJ1-2; D call uncertain. V lost 5 bases, J lost 5 bases, and 12 bases lay in between. CDR1 is MGHDK and CDR2 is SYGVNS in the germline V gene. The CDR3 has 13 amino acids. The chain's CDR3 is CASSSGGRYGYTF. The CDR3 bases are TGTGCCAGCAGTTCGGGAGGGCGTTATGGCTACACCTTC.

This clone was detected once. V and J are TRBV2 and TRBJ1-2; D is perhaps TRBD1 (6 bases). V was trimmed by 0 bases and J by 6 bases, leaving 17 bases between them. CDR1 is SNHLY, CDR2 FYNNEI, per germline. The CDR3 covers 16 residues. The CDR3 is CASSEARTAESHGYTF. CDR3 in DNA: TGTGCCAGCAGTGAAGCAAGGACAGCGGAGAGTCATGGCTACACCTTC.

This chain connects TRBV5-5 to TRBJ1-3, with no clear D. The CDR3 has 17 residues. The germline V gene encodes CDR1 SGHKS and CDR2 YYEKEE (reference sequence). The V gene lost 1 base and the J gene lost 4 bases, with 18 bases spanning the gap. The CDR3 sequence: CASSLYASEGSGNTIYF. Here the CDR3 DNA reads TGTGCCAGCAGCTTGTACGCCTCGGAGGGCTCGGGAAACACCATATATTTT.